This T cell receptor beta chain was sequenced during a study of blood T cell repertoires in COVID-19. Study details: PBMCs, B-cell-depleted T cells, or T cells were the source of the cDNA or gDNA that made up the material.

Under the authors' procedure: Amplification of reference gene primers provided the estimated nucleated cell counts. Repertoires were generated with immunoSEQ multiplex PCR, while TCRdb's copy carries only in-frame clones and drops some. The V and J calls and clone size were taken over from that table, and D and trimming were inferred from the DNA. The data show 75,000 to 95,000 clones, approximately 86% seen once. Germline loops: CDR1 SQVTM, CDR2 ANQGSEA. V shed 2 bases and J shed 7 bases, with 14 bases lying between them. This CDR3 spans 13 amino acids. The sequence was collected from a man aged 45-65 years with acute or convalescent COVID-19. Sample: peripheral blood. The chain has TRBV29-1 and TRBJ1-2; D is unclear. CDR3 sequence: CSVESGEAAGYTF. DNA of the CDR3: TGCAGCGTTGAATCTGGGGAGGCTGCTGGCTACACCTTC.